The source of this T cell receptor beta chain is a study of technical replicates of blood from a few donors. TCRdb's copy holds only in-frame clones and misses some; the assay was immunoSEQ multiplex PCR. This table holds around 79,000 clones, around nine tenths found once. Germline assignment: CDR1 SGHRS and CDR2 YFSETQ. This CDR3 contains 16 residues. Unmatched junction bases numbered 10, after V lost 3 bases and J lost 7 bases. The TCR originated in a human donor in good health. This chain joins TRBV5-1 and TRBJ2-1, with TRBD1 identical over 10 bases. Sequenced input: T cells isolated from PBMCs. The chain's CDR3 is CASSSIRDRGSNEQFF. The DNA of the CDR3 is TGCGCCAGCAGCTCAATCCGGGACAGGGGTTCGAATGAGCAGTTCTTC.